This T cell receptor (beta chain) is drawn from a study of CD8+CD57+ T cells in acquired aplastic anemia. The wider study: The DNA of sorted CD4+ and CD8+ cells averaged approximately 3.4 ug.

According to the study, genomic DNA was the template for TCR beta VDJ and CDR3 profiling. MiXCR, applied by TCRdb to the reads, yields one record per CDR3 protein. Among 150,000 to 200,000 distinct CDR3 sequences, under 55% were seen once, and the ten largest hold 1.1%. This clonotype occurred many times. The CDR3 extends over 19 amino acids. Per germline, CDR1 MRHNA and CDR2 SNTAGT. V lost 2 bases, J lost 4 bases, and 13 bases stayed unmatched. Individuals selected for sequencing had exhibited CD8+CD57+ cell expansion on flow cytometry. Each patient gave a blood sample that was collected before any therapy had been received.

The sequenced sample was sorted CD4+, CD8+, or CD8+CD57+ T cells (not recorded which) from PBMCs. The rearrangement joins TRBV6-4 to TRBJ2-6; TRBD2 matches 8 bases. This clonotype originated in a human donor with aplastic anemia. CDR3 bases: TGTGCCAGCAGTGACCCTAGGATCGGGGGGGGTTCCGGGGCCAACGTCCTGACTTTC. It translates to CASSDPRIGGGSGANVLTF.